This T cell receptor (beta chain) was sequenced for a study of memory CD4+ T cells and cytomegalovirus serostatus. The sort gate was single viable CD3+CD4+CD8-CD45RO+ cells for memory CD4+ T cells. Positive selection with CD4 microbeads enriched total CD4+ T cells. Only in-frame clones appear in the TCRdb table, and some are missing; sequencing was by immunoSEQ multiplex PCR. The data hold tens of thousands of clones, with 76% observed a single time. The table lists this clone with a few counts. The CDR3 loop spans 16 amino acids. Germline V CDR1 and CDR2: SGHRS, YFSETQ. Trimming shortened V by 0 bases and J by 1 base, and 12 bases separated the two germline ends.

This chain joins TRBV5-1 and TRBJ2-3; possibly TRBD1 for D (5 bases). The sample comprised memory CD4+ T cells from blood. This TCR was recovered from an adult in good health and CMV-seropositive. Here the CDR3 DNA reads TGCGCCAGCAGCTTGGAGGGGTATCGAGGCACAGATACGCAGTATTTT. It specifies CASSLEGYRGTDTQYF.